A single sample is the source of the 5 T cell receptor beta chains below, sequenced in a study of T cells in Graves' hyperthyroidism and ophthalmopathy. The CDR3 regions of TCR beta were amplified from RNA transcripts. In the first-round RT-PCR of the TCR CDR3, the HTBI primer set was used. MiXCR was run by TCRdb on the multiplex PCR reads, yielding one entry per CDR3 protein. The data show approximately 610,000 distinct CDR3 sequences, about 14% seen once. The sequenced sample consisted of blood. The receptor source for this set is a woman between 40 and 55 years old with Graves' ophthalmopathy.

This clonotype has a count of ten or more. Here the CDR3 DNA reads TGTGCCAGCAGCTTAGAATTTTCGACCGGGGAGCTGTTTTTT. This encodes CASSLEFSTGELFF. This rearrangement joins TRBV7-2 to TRBJ2-2, with D unresolved. CDR1 and CDR2 (germline): SGHTA, FQGNSA. The ends were cut back, 1 base at V and 5 bases at J, with 8 bases in the middle. CDR3 length equals 14 residues.

The CDR3 DNA follows: TGCGCCAGCAGCCAAGATCAGGGGGGGTGGTACGAGCAGTACTTC. Amino acid sequence: CASSQDQGGWYEQYF. This chain links TRBV4-3 with TRBJ2-7, with D possibly being TRBD1 or TRBD2 (7 bases each). V gave up 0 bases and J gave up 4 bases, with 13 bases separating them. The length of the CDR3 is 15 residues. Germline loops: CDR1 LGHNA, CDR2 YSLEER.

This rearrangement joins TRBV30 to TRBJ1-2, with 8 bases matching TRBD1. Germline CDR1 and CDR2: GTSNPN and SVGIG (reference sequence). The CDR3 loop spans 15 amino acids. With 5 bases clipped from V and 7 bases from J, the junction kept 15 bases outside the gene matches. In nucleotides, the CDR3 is TGTGCCTGGGCGACAGGGGTGGGATGGCTAAGTGGCTACACCTTC. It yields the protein CAWATGVGWLSGYTF.

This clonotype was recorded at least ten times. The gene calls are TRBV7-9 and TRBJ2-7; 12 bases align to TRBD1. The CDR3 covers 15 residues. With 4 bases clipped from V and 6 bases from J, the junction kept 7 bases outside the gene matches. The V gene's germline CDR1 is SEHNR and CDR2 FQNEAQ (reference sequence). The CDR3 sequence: CASSSSGQGAVEQYF. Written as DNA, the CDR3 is TGTGCCAGCAGCTCCTCGGGACAGGGGGCTGTCGAGCAGTACTTC.

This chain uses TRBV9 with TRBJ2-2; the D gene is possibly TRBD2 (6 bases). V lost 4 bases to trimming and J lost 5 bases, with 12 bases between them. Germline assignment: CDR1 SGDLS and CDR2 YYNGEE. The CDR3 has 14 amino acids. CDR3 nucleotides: TGTGCCAGCAGCTTTCGACTAGAAACCGGGGAGCTGTTTTTT. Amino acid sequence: CASSFRLETGELFF.